This TCR beta chain is drawn from a study of blood T cell repertoires in COVID-19. Sequencing was performed with immunoSEQ multiplex PCR; in TCRdb, only in-frame clones are kept and a portion is missing. The sample contains 70,000 to 90,000 clones, 75% to 85% of which appear only once. V was pared by 2 bases and J by 4 bases, with 5 bases of the junction left unmatched. This CDR3 spans 14 amino acids. Germline V lookup: CDR1 GTSNPN, CDR2 SVGIG (reference sequence). The sequence was collected from a human donor in a cohort sampled during active COVID-19. Sequencing was carried out using peripheral blood. The genes are TRBV30 and TRBJ2-7, with 10 positions matching TRBD1. The CDR3 sequence: CAWSLGTGVYEQYF. The CDR3 region has the DNA TGTGCCTGGAGTCTCGGGACAGGGGTGTACGAGCAGTACTTC.